The 2 T cell receptor beta chains below all came from one sample that was sequenced in a study of T cell responses to AZD1222 COVID-19 vaccine. The protocol was immunoSEQ multiplex PCR, while the TCRdb copy is restricted to in-frame clones and leaves out a portion. The sample holds 100,000 to 150,000 clones, roughly 85% seen once. The specimen was peripheral blood, collected on day 0 of AZD1222 vaccination. The receptors were sampled from an adult in good health.

CDR3 nucleotides: TGTGCCAGCAGCTTAGGTCGCGGGGAGCTGTTTTTT. Translated, it gives CASSLGRGELFF. The chain links TRBV7-3 to TRBJ2-2; D call uncertain. The CDR3 loop spans 12 amino acids. Germline CDR1 SGHTA, CDR2 FQGTGA. Deletions cut 2 bases from V and 7 bases from J, with 5 bases between.

The V gene is TRBV10-2, the J gene TRBJ2-2; D possibly uses TRBD1 or TRBD2 (6 bases each). Germline values: CDR1 WSHSY, CDR2 SAAADI. V lost 3 bases and J lost 4, with 12 bases in between. The CDR3 has 15 amino acids. The DNA for the CDR3 is TGCGCCAGCAGTGATTTAGGGGGGAGCACCGGGGAGCTGTTTTTT. Translating it yields CASSDLGGSTGELFF.